The rows below give T cell receptor beta chains drawn from one sample of a study of cytomegalovirus exposure and HLA in healthy donors. This table comes from immunoSEQ multiplex PCR, and its TCRdb copy is limited to in-frame clones, with some not included. In the table there are 150,000 to 200,000 clones, 81% of which are singletons. The sequenced material came from PBMCs. The receptor set was obtained from a man aged 18 to 30 in good health and CMV-seronegative. Both conserved end residues are part of each CDR3. D genes are given only for firm matches. Clone size is shown for a subset of rows, as once, few, many or a class of expanded clone.

j_call v_call clone_size d_call cdr3_aa cdr3_nt
TRBJ2-5 TRBV6-1 - - CVSSTGLVQETQYF TGTGTCAGTTCGACTGGACTTGTCCAAGAGACCCAGTACTTC
TRBJ2-7 TRBV6-6 - TRBD1 CASGDRGLEQYF TGTGCCAGCGGCGACAGGGGGCTCGAGCAGTACTTC
TRBJ2-1 TRBV15 few TRBD2 CATSRVKAGTSGSGLHNEQFF TGTGCCACCAGCAGAGTGAAAGCCGGGACTAGCGGGAGTGGACTACACAATGAGCAGTTCTTC
TRBJ1-5 TRBV4-2 - - CASSQDLSRISQPQHF TGTGCCAGCAGCCAAGATTTGAGCAGGATAAGTCAGCCCCAGCATTTT
TRBJ2-7 TRBV19 - - CASSIGGLGEQYF TGTGCCAGTAGTATCGGGGGATTGGGCGAGCAGTACTTC
TRBJ2-3 TRBV6-4 - - CASSLSSTDTQYF TGTGCCAGCAGTCTCTCCTCCACAGATACGCAGTATTTT
TRBJ2-7 TRBV5-6 - - CASSPKTGSLPYEQYF TGTGCCAGCAGCCCGAAGACAGGCTCACTTCCCTACGAGCAGTACTTC
TRBJ1-1 TRBV19 - - CASKGIDTEAFF TGTGCCAGTAAGGGGATTGACACTGAAGCTTTCTTT
TRBJ2-5 TRBV7-2 once - CASSLSRDQETQYF TGTGCCAGCAGCTTAAGCCGAGACCAAGAGACCCAGTACTTC
TRBJ2-3 TRBV30 - TRBD2 CAWSSGGADTQYF TGTGCCTGGAGTAGCGGGGGGGCAGATACGCAGTATTTT
TRBJ2-3 TRBV6-1 few - CASSGALEGTDTQYF TGTGCCAGCAGTGGAGCCCTAGAGGGAACAGATACGCAGTATTTT
TRBJ1-1 TRBV4-3 - - CASSQVPGAVTEAFF TGCGCCAGCAGCCAAGTTCCGGGAGCGGTCACTGAAGCTTTCTTT
TRBJ2-2 TRBV7-9 - TRBD1 CASSLRDRGEKANTGELFF TGTGCCAGCAGCCTCAGGGACAGGGGGGAGAAGGCGAACACCGGGGAGCTGTTTTTT
TRBJ2-5 TRBV5-1 - - CASSLTGLQETQYF TGCGCCAGCAGCTTAACAGGGCTTCAAGAGACCCAGTACTTC
TRBJ2-5 TRBV11-2 - TRBD2 CASSSGWRGGNETQYF TGTGCCAGCAGCTCAGGGTGGCGGGGGGGTAACGAGACCCAGTACTTC
TRBJ2-7 TRBV5-1 few TRBD2 CASRLAGTYEQYF TGCGCCAGCAGACTAGCGGGAACCTACGAGCAGTACTTC
TRBJ1-6 TRBV13 - TRBD1 CASSKVETGGNSPLHF TGTGCCAGCAGCAAAGTAGAGACAGGGGGTAATTCACCCCTCCACTTT
TRBJ1-5 TRBV2 - - CASSEIRYRADQPQHF TGTGCCAGCAGTGAGATCCGATACAGGGCAGATCAGCCCCAGCATTTT
TRBJ1-4 TRBV19 few - CASSDKGGLPSGLFF TGTGCCAGTTCTGATAAAGGGGGTTTGCCATCGGGACTGTTTTTT
TRBJ1-1 TRBV9 - - CASSLSTVNTEAFF TGTGCCAGCAGCCTCTCTACAGTGAACACTGAAGCTTTCTTT
TRBJ2-7 TRBV27 - - CASSLFSPPDEQYF TGTGCCAGCAGTTTGTTTAGCCCTCCAGACGAGCAGTACTTC
TRBJ1-2 TRBV29-1 - - CSVGGGYGYTF TGCAGCGTTGGGGGCGGTTATGGCTACACCTTC
TRBJ2-7 TRBV6-5 - TRBD1 CASRPARQGVYEQYF TGTGCCAGCAGACCGGCCCGACAGGGGGTCTACGAGCAGTACTTC
TRBJ2-1 TRBV25-1 - TRBD2 CASGSYNEQFF TGTGCGAGCGGGAGTTACAATGAGCAGTTCTTC
TRBJ1-4 TRBV4-3 - - CASSQGGLGRPEKLFF TGCGCCAGCAGCCAAGGGGGGCTGGGGCGGCCTGAAAAACTGTTTTTT
TRBJ2-5 TRBV7-9 - - CASSSLVRQETQYF TGTGCCAGCAGCTCCCTAGTAAGACAAGAGACCCAGTACTTC
TRBJ1-2 TRBV29-1 - TRBD1 CSVEGADRGLYGYTF TGCAGCGTTGAAGGTGCGGACAGGGGGCTCTATGGCTACACCTTC
TRBJ2-3 TRBV2 - TRBD1 CASSGTGGSTQYF TGTGCCAGCAGTGGGACAGGGGGTAGTACGCAGTATTTT
TRBJ2-5 TRBV7-6 - - CASSLLSAQETQYF TGTGCCAGCAGCCTACTATCTGCCCAAGAGACCCAGTACTTC
TRBJ1-2 TRBV19 - TRBD1 CASSSTGVGSGYTF TGTGCCAGTAGTTCGACAGGGGTGGGCTCTGGCTACACCTTC
TRBJ1-5 TRBV19 once TRBD1 CASSMVRTGGGYSNQPQHF TGTGCCAGTAGTATGGTTCGGACAGGGGGAGGCTATAGCAATCAGCCCCAGCATTTT
TRBJ2-7 TRBV7-9 - - CASSFDPSSYEQYF TGTGCCAGCAGCTTCGATCCTAGCTCCTACGAGCAGTACTTC
TRBJ1-1 TRBV10-1 - TRBD1 CASAPGQGFTEAFF TGCGCCAGCGCTCCGGGACAGGGTTTCACTGAAGCTTTCTTT
TRBJ2-1 TRBV19 - - CASREGGRNEQFF TGTGCCAGTAGGGAGGGGGGGAGGAATGAGCAGTTCTTC
TRBJ2-1 TRBV11-3 once - CASSKGFGQFF TGTGCCAGCAGTAAGGGGTTCGGGCAGTTCTTC
TRBJ1-2 TRBV4-3 - TRBD1 CASSQDSGRQGNRGYTF TGCGCCAGCAGCCAAGATTCAGGGAGACAGGGTAATCGGGGCTACACCTTC
TRBJ2-2 TRBV19 - - CASIPRSGDTGELFF TGTGCCAGTATCCCTAGATCGGGAGACACCGGGGAGCTGTTTTTT
TRBJ2-7 TRBV9 once TRBD2 CASSAGTTSHEQYF TGTGCCAGCAGTGCCGGGACTACCTCCCACGAGCAGTACTTC
TRBJ1-5 TRBV5-1 - TRBD1 CASRPTGPGEPQHF TGCGCCAGCAGACCGACAGGGCCTGGTGAGCCCCAGCATTTT
TRBJ2-5 TRBV7-2 - TRBD2 CASSLVSSGGAGTQYF TGTGCCAGCAGCTTAGTTTCTAGCGGGGGGGCAGGGACCCAGTACTTC
TRBJ1-6 TRBV21-1 - - CASTLPARQGLGSPLHF TGTGCCAGCACCCTCCCCGCGAGGCAGGGTCTTGGTTCACCCCTCCACTTT
TRBJ1-2 TRBV7-9 - - CASSLNGNYGYTF TGTGCCAGCAGCTTGAACGGTAACTATGGCTACACCTTC
TRBJ1-1 TRBV5-1 - - CASSYSGTANTEAFF TGCGCCAGCAGCTATTCCGGGACTGCGAACACTGAAGCTTTCTTT
TRBJ2-7 TRBV15 once - CATSRGYTYEQYF TGTGCCACCAGCAGGGGCTATACCTACGAGCAGTACTTC